What follows are 30 T cell receptor beta chains derived from one specimen sequenced in a study of breast tumors, draining lymph nodes, adjacent tissues. Breast cancer patients provided tissue from their axillary draining lymph nodes. TCRdb passed the multiplex PCR reads through MiXCR, listing each CDR3 protein once. The repertoire holds 100,000 to 150,000 distinct CDR3 sequences, with around 20% as singletons. Material: axillary lymph node tissue. Receptor source: a female donor with breast cancer. Some clones in this sample may be carry-over from other donors' samples.

This clonotype came up many times. The V and J genes are TRBV20-1 and TRBJ1-5; maybe TRBD1 (5 bases). The CDR3 totals 16 residues. V lost 0 bases and J 0 bases, leaving 12 bases between the germline ends. Germline assignment: CDR1 DFQATT and CDR2 SNEGSKA (reference sequence). DNA of the CDR3: TGCAGTGCTAGAGATGGGTGGGGGTATAGCAATCAGCCCCAGCATTTT. Its translation is CSARDGWGYSNQPQHF.

This clonotype was found many times. V usage is TRBV2 and J usage is TRBJ1-6; 7 positions agree with TRBD1. The germline gives CDR1 SNHLY, CDR2 FYNNEI. V was pared by 6 bases and J by 8 bases, with 7 bases of the junction left unmatched. The CDR3 extends over 14 amino acids. The CDR3 protein is CASSTTGDHSPLHF. CDR3 nucleotide sequence: TGTGCCAGCAGCACTACAGGGGACCATTCACCCCTCCACTTT.

This clonotype was detected many times. The chain joins TRBV5-8 to TRBJ2-3, with 13 positions matching TRBD2. Trimming removed 1 base from V and 6 bases from J; junction bases left unmatched: 8. Germline lookup yields CDR1 SGHTS and CDR2 YDEGEE. The CDR3 consists of 17 residues. The chain's CDR3 is CASSLSRTSGSWDTQYF. The DNA for the CDR3 is TGTGCCAGCAGCTTGTCCCGGACTAGCGGGAGTTGGGATACGCAGTATTTT. Together with reference TRBV5-8 and TRBJ2-3, the CDR3 gives the full variable domain: EAGVTQSPTHLIKTRGQQATLRCSPISGHTSVYWYQQALGLGLQFLLWYDEGEERNRGNFPPRFSGRQFPNYSSELNVNALELEDSALYLCASSLSRTSGSWDTQYFGPGTRLTVL.

This clonotype was counted many times. The chain has TRBV10-3 and TRBJ1-5; tentative D call: TRBD1 (5 bases). CDR3 length equals 13 residues. Germline CDR1 and CDR2: ENHRY and SYGVKD. V lost 10 bases and J 6 bases, leaving 16 bases between the germline ends. CDR3 sequence: CATAAGEGQPQHF. The CDR3, as DNA: TGTGCCACCGCGGCGGGGGAGGGTCAGCCCCAGCATTTT.

This clonotype was counted many times. The chain links TRBV18 to TRBJ2-7; D is undetermined. The germline V gene encodes CDR1 KGHSH and CDR2 LQKENI. The CDR3 is 14 amino acids. V was cut by 1 base and J by 1 base, with 8 bases left in between. This CDR3 reads CASSPLDSSYEQYF. Written as DNA, the CDR3 is TGTGCCAGCTCACCACTCGACTCGTCCTACGAGCAGTACTTC.

This clonotype was seen many times. The rearrangement links TRBV12-3 or TRBV12-4 to TRBJ2-7; D assignment may be TRBD1 or TRBD2 (6 bases each). The CDR3 has 15 amino acids. With 3 bases removed from V and 5 bases from J, the gap between germline ends came to 17 bases. Here the CDR3 DNA reads TGTGCCAGCAGTTTGACCGGCCCGGGGGCCCACGAGCAGTACTTC. Translated: CASSLTGPGAHEQYF.

This clonotype was counted at least ten times. The chain has TRBV28 and TRBJ2-1; 8 bases fit TRBD1. The CDR3 extends over 15 amino acids. Per germline, CDR1 MDHEN and CDR2 SYDVKM. Losses at the gene ends were 2 bases for V and 2 bases for J; bases not matched to a gene: 2. CDR3 DNA: TGTGCCAGCAGTTTAGGCAGGGGGCCCTACAATGAGCAGTTCTTC. As protein: CASSLGRGPYNEQFF.

About this clonotype itself: A read error may be the cause here, since a much bigger clone is one base away. CDR3 amino acids: CANSAGIGELFF. In DNA, the CDR3 is TGTGCCAATAGCGCAGGGATCGGGGAGCTGTTTTTT. This chain uses TRBV19 with TRBJ2-2; D possibly uses TRBD1 or TRBD2 (5 bases each). CDR1 and CDR2 (germline): LNHDA, SQIVND (reference sequence). There are 12 residues in the CDR3. The V and J ends lost 10 bases and 7 bases respectively, with 13 bases between them.

The chain uses TRBV20-1 and TRBJ1-2; the match to TRBD1 covers 7 bases. The trim removed 6 bases at V and 6 bases at J, leaving 13 bases unmatched. This CDR3 spans 14 amino acids. Germline values: CDR1 DFQATT, CDR2 SNEGSKA (reference sequence). The CDR3 bases are TGCAGTGCGCCGGGGCAGGGGGGGACCCATGGCTACACCTTC. Protein: CSAPGQGGTHGYTF.

Concerning this clonotype itself: Possible read error: a much larger clone is one base away. The chain recombines TRBV9 with TRBJ2-7; D unresolved. The CDR3 is made up of 14 amino acids. In germline, CDR1 is SGDLS, CDR2 YYNGEE. The CDR3 region is CASSPNPRSYERYF. DNA for the CDR3: TGTGCCAGCAGCCCAAACCCCCGTTCCTACGAGCGGTACTTC. Combining the CDR3 with reference TRBV9 and TRBJ2-7 gives the whole variable domain DSGVTQTPKHLITATGQRVTLRCSPRSGDLSVYWYQQSLDQGLQFLIQYYNGEERAKGNILERFSAQQFPDLHSELNLSSLELGDSALYFCASSPNPRSYERYFGPGTRLTVT.

This clonotype was recorded at least ten times. This chain links TRBV19 with TRBJ2-1; D is undetermined. The germline CDR1 and CDR2 sequences are LNHDA and SQIVND (reference sequence). V lost 3 bases and J lost 0, with 3 bases in between. The CDR3 is 13 residues long. CDR3 region: CASSIGSYNEQFF. The CDR3 coding sequence is TGTGCCAGTAGTATTGGCTCCTACAATGAGCAGTTCTTC.

This clonotype has at least ten counts. The chain joins TRBV6-2 or TRBV6-3 to TRBJ2-2; 10 positions match TRBD1. The CDR3 loop spans 15 amino acids. The V segment lost 6 bases and the J segment 6 bases; nucleotides outside the gene matches: 7. Germline V gene lookup returns CDR1 MNHEY and CDR2 SVGEGT. CDR3 sequence (DNA): TGTGCCAGCAGCCAGGGGACAGGGGTGCCCGGGGAGCTGTTTTTT. It yields the protein CASSQGTGVPGELFF.

The sample holds many counts of this clonotype. J is TRBJ1-2 and V is TRBV6-5, with a tentative D call TRBD1 (5 bases). Deletions cut 3 bases from V and 5 bases from J, with 16 bases between. The germline V gene has CDR1 MNHEY and CDR2 SVGAGI. The CDR3 has 15 amino acids. Written as DNA, the CDR3 is TGTGCCAGCAGTTATCTTCGCAGGGTGGGGTATGGCTACACCTTC. Amino acid sequence: CASSYLRRVGYGYTF.

This clonotype was detected many times. The rearrangement uses TRBV6-1 and TRBJ2-3; tentatively, D is TRBD2 (7 bases). This CDR3 has 16 amino acids. Germline-derived CDR1 and CDR2 are MNHNS and SASEGT. Trimming took 3 bases from V and 1 from J, leaving 14 bases between them. The CDR3 DNA sequence: TGTGCCAGCAGTGAGTCGGGGGGCGCTGGCACAGATACGCAGTATTTT. Protein sequence: CASSESGGAGTDTQYF.

This clonotype showed up many times. V and J are TRBV2 and TRBJ2-3; weak D call: TRBD1 (5 bases). The CDR3 totals 14 residues. The V end lost 2 bases, the J end lost 6 bases, and 12 bases lay between the germline ends. Per the germline V gene, CDR1 is SNHLY and CDR2 is FYNNEI. The chain's CDR3 is CASSEQGSRDTQYF. The CDR3 nucleotides read TGTGCCAGCAGTGAACAGGGCAGCAGGGATACGCAGTATTTT.

In its sample, this clonotype was seen many times. In nucleotides, the CDR3 is TGTGCCAGCAGTTCCCTCGACGGGGGGCCCTCCTACGAGCAGTACTTC. It encodes CASSSLDGGPSYEQYF. V is TRBV6-5 and J is TRBJ2-7, with D possibly TRBD2 on 7 matching bases. The CDR3 loop spans 16 amino acids. The V end lost 4 bases, the J end lost 0 bases, and 16 bases lay between the germline ends. The germline V gene encodes CDR1 MNHEY and CDR2 SVGAGI.

This clonotype showed up many times. The V and J genes are TRBV29-1 and TRBJ2-5; D may be TRBD2 (6 bases). The CDR3 has 12 residues. The germline gives CDR1 SQVTM, CDR2 ANQGSEA. Trimming took off 5 bases at V and 5 bases at J, with 12 bases between the two ends. The CDR3 protein is CSVIGGGETQYF. In DNA form, the CDR3 reads TGCAGCGTTATCGGGGGAGGCGAGACCCAGTACTTC.

This clonotype has ten or more counts. The rearrangement links TRBV18 to TRBJ2-7, with D perhaps given as TRBD1 or TRBD2 (5 bases each). The germline V and J ends were trimmed by 10 bases and 4 bases, with 14 bases remaining between them. The CDR3 is 12 residues long. Germline-derived CDR1 and CDR2 are KGHSH and LQKENI. CDR3 in DNA: TGTGCCACGGGGACGTCCGTATACGAGCAGTACTTC. Translating it yields CATGTSVYEQYF.

V gene TRBV28 combines with J gene TRBJ2-3; possibly TRBD2 for D (7 bases). The CDR3 covers 19 residues. Germline-derived CDR1 and CDR2 are MDHEN and SYDVKM. Between the trimmed V and J ends, which lost 2 bases and 1 base, there was a span of 22 bases. For the CDR3, the DNA is TGTGCCAGCAGTTTAGCCCCGGGGGGCGCGGGAGATGGCACAGATACGCAGTATTTT. It is translated as CASSLAPGGAGDGTDTQYF.

The chain uses TRBV25-1 and TRBJ2-2; D ambiguous. V shed 1 base and J shed 6 bases, with 6 bases lying between them. CDR3 length: 13 residues. CDR1 is MGHDK and CDR2 is SYGVNS in the germline V gene. Written as DNA, the CDR3 is TGTGCCAGCAGTGAATTGGGTCCCGGGGAGCTGTTTTTT. Its protein product is CASSELGPGELFF.

The chain combines TRBV29-1 with TRBJ2-7; 10 bases map to TRBD2. V lost 4 bases, J lost 4 bases, and 10 bases stayed unmatched. Germline V gene sequence: CDR1 SQVTM, CDR2 ANQGSEA. The CDR3 sequence is 15 residues long. CDR3: CSVVASGSVDYEQYF. In nucleotides, the CDR3 is TGCAGCGTTGTGGCTAGCGGGAGCGTCGATTACGAGCAGTACTTC.

This clonotype has ten or more counts. The J gene is TRBJ2-5, the V gene TRBV20-1, with 7 positions matching TRBD1. CDR3 length: 16 amino acids. Germline values: CDR1 DFQATT, CDR2 SNEGSKA (reference sequence). J gave up 5 bases and V 6 bases, and 18 bases lay outside the gene matches. The CDR3 is CSAFLGQTGSQETQYF. The CDR3 DNA reads TGCAGTGCGTTCCTCGGTCAGACAGGGTCTCAGGAGACCCAGTACTTC.

A word on this clonotype: A read error may be the cause here, since a much bigger clone is one base away. V usage is TRBV6-5 and J usage is TRBJ2-1; 9 nucleotides match TRBD2. This CDR3 has 15 residues. Germline-derived CDR1 and CDR2 are MNHEY and SVGAGI. V lost 0 bases and J lost 8; bases outside the gene matches: 5. The CDR3 sequence is CASSYSAGGRYEQFF. CDR3 DNA sequence: TGTGCCAGCAGTTACTCCGCGGGAGGGAGGTATGAGCAGTTCTTC.

This chain joins TRBV19 and TRBJ2-5, with D possibly matching TRBD2 (7 bases). V dropped 1 base and J dropped 5 bases, with 14 bases sitting between them. This CDR3 has 15 amino acids. Per germline, CDR1 LNHDA and CDR2 SQIVND (reference sequence). This chain's CDR3 is CASSIAGGLRETQYF. The CDR3 region has the DNA TGTGCCAGTAGTATAGCGGGGGGCCTCCGGGAGACCCAGTACTTC.

Note on this clonotype: A much larger clone is a single base away; this may be a read error. V is TRBV11-2 and J is TRBJ2-5; D is uncertain. This CDR3 is built from 15 residues. Germline assignment: CDR1 SGHAT and CDR2 FQNNGV. In nucleotides, the CDR3 is TGTGTCAGCAGCTTAGAGAAGCTATTTGGGGAGACCCAGTACTTC. It yields the protein CVSSLEKLFGETQYF.

Many counts were recorded for this clonotype. The V gene is TRBV10-2, the J gene TRBJ2-7, with 8 positions matching TRBD2. Germline V lookup: CDR1 WSHSY, CDR2 SAAADI. V dropped 4 bases and J dropped 4; count of bases not matched to a gene: 6. The CDR3 totals 14 residues. CDR3 in amino acids: CASSVTGGPYEQYF. CDR3 coding DNA: TGCGCCAGCAGTGTGACGGGAGGGCCTTACGAGCAGTACTTC.

This clonotype has at least ten counts. The chain joins TRBV20-1 to TRBJ2-5; 12 nucleotides agree with TRBD2. Germline CDR1 DFQATT, CDR2 SNEGSKA (reference sequence). With 2 bases clipped from V and 10 bases from J, the junction kept 14 bases outside the gene matches. The CDR3 spans 16 residues. The CDR3 protein is CSARPGLAGSLGGQYF. The CDR3, as DNA: TGCAGTGCTAGACCCGGACTAGCGGGGTCCTTGGGAGGCCAGTACTTC.

Notes on this clonotype: Being one base from a much bigger clone, this may be a read error. The CDR3 sequence is CASSLSESSGADTQYF. The CDR3 DNA reads TGTGCCAGCAGCTTGTCTGAGTCCTCTGGCGCAGATACGCAGTATTTT. The genes are TRBV5-4 and TRBJ2-3; D not resolved. V shed 1 base and J shed 4 bases, with 16 bases lying between them. The germline gives CDR1 SGHNT, CDR2 YYREEE (reference sequence). The CDR3 extends over 16 amino acids.

At least ten counts were recorded for this clonotype. The chain combines TRBV11-3 with TRBJ2-1; D may correspond to TRBD1 or TRBD2 (5 bases each). CDR1 SGHNT and CDR2 YENEEA come from the germline V gene. The ends were cut back, 3 bases at V and 4 bases at J, with 10 bases in the middle. There are 14 residues in the CDR3. The CDR3 sequence: CASSLGRIYNEQFF. CDR3 sequence (DNA): TGTGCCAGCAGCTTGGGACGGATTTACAATGAGCAGTTCTTC.

This clonotype occurred a few times. The J gene is TRBJ2-4, the V gene TRBV19; either TRBD1 or TRBD2 may supply D (5 bases each). Germline CDR1 reads LNHDA; CDR2 reads SQIVND (reference sequence). Trimming removed 5 bases at V and 0 bases at J, with 11 bases between. The CDR3 covers 15 residues. The CDR3 region has the DNA TGTGCCAGTAGTCCCAGGGACCTAGCCAAAAACATTCAGTACTTC. This sequence encodes CASSPRDLAKNIQYF.